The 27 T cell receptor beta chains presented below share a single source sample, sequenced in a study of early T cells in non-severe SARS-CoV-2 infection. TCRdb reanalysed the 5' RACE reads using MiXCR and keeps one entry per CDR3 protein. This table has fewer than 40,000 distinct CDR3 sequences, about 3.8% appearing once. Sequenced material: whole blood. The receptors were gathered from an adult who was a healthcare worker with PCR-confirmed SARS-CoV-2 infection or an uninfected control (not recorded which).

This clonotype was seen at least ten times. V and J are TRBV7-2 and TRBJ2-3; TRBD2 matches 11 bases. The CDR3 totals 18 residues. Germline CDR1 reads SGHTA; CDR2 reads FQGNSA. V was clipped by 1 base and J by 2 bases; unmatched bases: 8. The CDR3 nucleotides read TGTGCCAGCAGCTTAGATGGGACTAGCGGAACCCACACAGATACGCAGTATTTT. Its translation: CASSLDGTSGTHTDTQYF.

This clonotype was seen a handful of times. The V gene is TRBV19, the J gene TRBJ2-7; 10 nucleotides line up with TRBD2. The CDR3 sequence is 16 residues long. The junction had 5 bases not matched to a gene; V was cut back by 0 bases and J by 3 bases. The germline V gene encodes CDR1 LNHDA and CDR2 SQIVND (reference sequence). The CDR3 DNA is TGTGCCAGTAGTATAGATCGGGGACTAGCGATCTACGAGCAGTACTTC. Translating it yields CASSIDRGLAIYEQYF.

CDR3 in amino acids: CSVEDRERATMHTQYF. The CDR3 DNA sequence: TGCAGCGTTGAAGATCGAGAAAGGGCGACCATGCATACGCAGTATTTT. The rearrangement joins TRBV29-1 to TRBJ2-3; D gene unclear. CDR1 and CDR2 (germline): SQVTM, ANQGSEA. The CDR3 loop spans 16 amino acids. V was pared by 0 bases and J by 7 bases, with 20 bases between.

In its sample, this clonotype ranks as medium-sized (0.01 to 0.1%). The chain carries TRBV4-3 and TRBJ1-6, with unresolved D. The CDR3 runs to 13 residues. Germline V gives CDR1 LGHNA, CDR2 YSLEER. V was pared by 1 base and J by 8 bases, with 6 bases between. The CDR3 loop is CASSQVEDSPLHF. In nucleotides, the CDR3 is TGCGCCAGCAGCCAAGTTGAGGATTCACCCCTCCACTTT.

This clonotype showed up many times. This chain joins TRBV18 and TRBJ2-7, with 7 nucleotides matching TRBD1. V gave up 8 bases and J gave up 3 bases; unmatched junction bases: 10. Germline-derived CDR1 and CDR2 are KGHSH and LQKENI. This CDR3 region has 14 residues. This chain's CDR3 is CASNKGAGGYEQYF. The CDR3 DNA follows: TGTGCCAGCAATAAAGGGGCAGGGGGCTACGAGCAGTACTTC.

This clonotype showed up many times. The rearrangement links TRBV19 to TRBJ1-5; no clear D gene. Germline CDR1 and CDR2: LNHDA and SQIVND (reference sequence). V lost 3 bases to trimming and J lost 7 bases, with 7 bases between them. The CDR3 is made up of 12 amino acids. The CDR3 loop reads CASSIWGQPQHF. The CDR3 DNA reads TGTGCCAGTAGTATTTGGGGACAGCCCCAGCATTTT.

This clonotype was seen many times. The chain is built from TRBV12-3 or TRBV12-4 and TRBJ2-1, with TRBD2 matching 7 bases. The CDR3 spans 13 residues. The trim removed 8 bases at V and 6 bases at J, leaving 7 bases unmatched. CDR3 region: CASRPAGVNEQFF. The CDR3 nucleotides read TGTGCCAGCCGGCCGGCGGGGGTCAATGAGCAGTTCTTC.

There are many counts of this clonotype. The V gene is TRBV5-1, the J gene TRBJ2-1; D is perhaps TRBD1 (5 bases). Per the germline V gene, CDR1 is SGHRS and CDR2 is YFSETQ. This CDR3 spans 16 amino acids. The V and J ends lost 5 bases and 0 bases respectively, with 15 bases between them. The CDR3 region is CASSSIDRSSYNEQFF. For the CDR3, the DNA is TGCGCCAGCAGTTCAATCGACAGAAGCTCCTACAATGAGCAGTTCTTC.

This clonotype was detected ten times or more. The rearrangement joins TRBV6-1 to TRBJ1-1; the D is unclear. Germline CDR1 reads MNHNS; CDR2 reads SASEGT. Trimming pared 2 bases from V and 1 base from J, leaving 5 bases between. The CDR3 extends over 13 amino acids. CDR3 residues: CASSEYGNTEAFF. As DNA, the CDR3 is TGTGCCAGCAGTGAATACGGGAACACTGAAGCTTTCTTT.

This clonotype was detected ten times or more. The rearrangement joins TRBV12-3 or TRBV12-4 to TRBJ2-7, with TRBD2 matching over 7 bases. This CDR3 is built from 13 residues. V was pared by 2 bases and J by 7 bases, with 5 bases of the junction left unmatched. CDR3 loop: CASSLWEGGEQYF. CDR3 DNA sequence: TGTGCCAGCAGTTTATGGGAGGGTGGAGAGCAGTACTTC.

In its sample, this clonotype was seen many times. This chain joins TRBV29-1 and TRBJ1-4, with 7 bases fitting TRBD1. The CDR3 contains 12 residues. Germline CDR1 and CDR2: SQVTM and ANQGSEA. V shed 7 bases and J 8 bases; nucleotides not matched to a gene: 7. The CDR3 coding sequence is TGCAGCGCAAGCGGGGGACAGGAAAAACTGTTTTTT. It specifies CSASGGQEKLFF.

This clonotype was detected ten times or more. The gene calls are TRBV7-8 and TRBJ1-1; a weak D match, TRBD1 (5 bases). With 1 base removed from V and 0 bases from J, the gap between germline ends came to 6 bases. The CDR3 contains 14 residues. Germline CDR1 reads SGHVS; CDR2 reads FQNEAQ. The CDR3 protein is CASSLVRVNTEAFF. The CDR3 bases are TGTGCCAGCAGCTTAGTCAGGGTGAACACTGAAGCTTTCTTT.

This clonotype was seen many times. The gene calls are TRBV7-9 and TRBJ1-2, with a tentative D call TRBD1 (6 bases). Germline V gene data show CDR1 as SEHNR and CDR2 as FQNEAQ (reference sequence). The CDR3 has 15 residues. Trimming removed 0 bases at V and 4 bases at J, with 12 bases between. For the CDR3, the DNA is TGTGCCAGCAGCTTAGCGTCAGGGGTTGCCTATGGCTACACCTTC. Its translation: CASSLASGVAYGYTF.

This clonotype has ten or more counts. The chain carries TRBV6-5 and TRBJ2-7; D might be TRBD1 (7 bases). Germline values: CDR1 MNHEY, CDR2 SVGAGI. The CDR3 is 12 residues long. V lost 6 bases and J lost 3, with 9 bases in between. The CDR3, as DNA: TGTGCCAGCAGCCAGGGGGGCTACGAGCAGTACTTC. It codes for CASSQGGYEQYF.

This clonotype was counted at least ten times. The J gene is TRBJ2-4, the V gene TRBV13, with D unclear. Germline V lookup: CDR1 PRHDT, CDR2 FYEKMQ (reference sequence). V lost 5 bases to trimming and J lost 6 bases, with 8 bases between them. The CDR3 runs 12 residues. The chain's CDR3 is CASSPGGNIQYF. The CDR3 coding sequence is TGTGCCAGCAGCCCGGGTGGAAACATTCAGTACTTC.

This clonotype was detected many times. The CDR3 DNA follows: TGTGCCAGCAGTTTTCGACAGGGGGCTCTCCAAGAGACCCAGTACTTC. Translation gives CASSFRQGALQETQYF. The chain joins TRBV7-9 to TRBJ2-5; 10 bases match TRBD1. The CDR3 runs 16 residues. Per the germline V gene, CDR1 is SEHNR and CDR2 is FQNEAQ (reference sequence). V shed 6 bases, J shed 1 base, and the junction held 8 bases outside the gene matches. Combining the CDR3 with reference TRBV7-9 and TRBJ2-5 gives the whole variable domain DTGVSQNPRHKITKRGQNVTFRCDPISEHNRLYWYRQTLGQGPEFLTYFQNEAQLEKSRLLSDRFSAERPKGSFSTLEIQRTEQGDSAMYLCASSFRQGALQETQYFGPGTRLLVL.

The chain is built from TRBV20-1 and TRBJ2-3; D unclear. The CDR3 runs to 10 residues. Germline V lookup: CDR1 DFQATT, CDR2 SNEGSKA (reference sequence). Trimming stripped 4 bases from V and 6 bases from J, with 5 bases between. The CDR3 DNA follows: TGCAGTGCTATGGCCGATACGCAGTATTTT. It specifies CSAMADTQYF.

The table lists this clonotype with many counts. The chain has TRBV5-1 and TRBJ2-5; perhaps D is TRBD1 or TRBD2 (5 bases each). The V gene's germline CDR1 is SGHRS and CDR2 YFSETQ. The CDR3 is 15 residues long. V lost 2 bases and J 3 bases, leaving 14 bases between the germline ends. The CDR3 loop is CASSLTGRKEETQYF. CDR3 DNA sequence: TGCGCCAGCAGCTTAACGGGACGGAAAGAAGAGACCCAGTACTTC.

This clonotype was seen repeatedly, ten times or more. CDR3 amino acids: CASSQGSAGGYTF. The CDR3 bases are TGTGCCAGCAGCCAAGGGTCCGCTGGTGGCTACACCTTC. The V and J genes are TRBV3-1 and TRBJ1-2, with D unclear. CDR1 and CDR2 (germline): LGHDT, YNNKEL (reference sequence). Trimming shortened V by 1 base and J by 7 bases, and 10 bases separated the two germline ends. This CDR3 is 13 amino acids long. Full variable domain (rest looked up from reference TRBV3-1 and TRBJ1-2): DTAVSQTPKYLVTQMGNDKSIKCEQNLGHDTMYWYKQDSKKFLKIMFSYNNKELIINETVPNRFSPKSPDKAHLNLHINSLELGDSAVYFCASSQGSAGGYTFGSGTRLTVV.

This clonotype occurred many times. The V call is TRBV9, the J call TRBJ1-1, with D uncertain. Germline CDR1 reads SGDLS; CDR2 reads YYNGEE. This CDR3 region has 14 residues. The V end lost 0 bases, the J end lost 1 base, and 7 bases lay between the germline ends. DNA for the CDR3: TGTGCCAGCAGCGTAGATAGCAGGAACACTGAAGCTTTCTTT. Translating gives CASSVDSRNTEAFF.

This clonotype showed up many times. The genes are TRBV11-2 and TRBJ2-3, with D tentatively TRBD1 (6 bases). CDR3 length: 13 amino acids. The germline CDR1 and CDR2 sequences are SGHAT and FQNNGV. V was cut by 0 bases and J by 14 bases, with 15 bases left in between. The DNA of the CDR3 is TGTGCCAGCAGCTTAGAGGGGGCAGGAAAAGGGTATTTT. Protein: CASSLEGAGKGYF.

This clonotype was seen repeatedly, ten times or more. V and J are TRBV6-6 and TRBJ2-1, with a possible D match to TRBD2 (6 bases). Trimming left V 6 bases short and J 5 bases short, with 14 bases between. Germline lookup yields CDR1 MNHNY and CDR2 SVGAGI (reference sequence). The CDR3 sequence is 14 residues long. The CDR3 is CASRGLTGDNEQFF. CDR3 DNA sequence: TGTGCCAGCAGGGGCTTAACGGGGGACAATGAGCAGTTCTTC.

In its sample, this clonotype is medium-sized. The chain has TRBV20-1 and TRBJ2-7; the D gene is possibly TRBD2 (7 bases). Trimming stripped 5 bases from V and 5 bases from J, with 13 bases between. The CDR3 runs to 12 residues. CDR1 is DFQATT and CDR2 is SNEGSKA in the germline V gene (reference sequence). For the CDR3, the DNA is TGCAGTGCTGTTGGGGGGGCCCACGAGCAGTACTTC. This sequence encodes CSAVGGAHEQYF.

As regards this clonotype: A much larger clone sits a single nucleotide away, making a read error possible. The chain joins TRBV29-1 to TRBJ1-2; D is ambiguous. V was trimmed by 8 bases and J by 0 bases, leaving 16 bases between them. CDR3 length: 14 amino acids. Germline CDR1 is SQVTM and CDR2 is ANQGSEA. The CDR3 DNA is TGCAGCATCTCTCGAACAGAGGCTAACTATGGCTACACCTTC. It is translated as CSISRTEANYGYTF. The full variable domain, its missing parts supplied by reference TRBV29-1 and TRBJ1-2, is SAVISQKPSRDICQRGTSLTIQCQVDSQVTMMFWYRQQPGQSLTLIATANQGSEATYESGFVIDKFPISRPNLTFSTLTVSNMSPEDSSIYLCSISRTEANYGYTFGSGTRLTVV.

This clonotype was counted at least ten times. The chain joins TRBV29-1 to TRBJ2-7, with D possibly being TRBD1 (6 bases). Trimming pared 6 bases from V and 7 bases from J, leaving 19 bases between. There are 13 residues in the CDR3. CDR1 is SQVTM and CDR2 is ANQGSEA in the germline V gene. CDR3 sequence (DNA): TGCAGCGTCAAGCTTAACCAGGGGTGGGAGCAGTACTTC. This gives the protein CSVKLNQGWEQYF.

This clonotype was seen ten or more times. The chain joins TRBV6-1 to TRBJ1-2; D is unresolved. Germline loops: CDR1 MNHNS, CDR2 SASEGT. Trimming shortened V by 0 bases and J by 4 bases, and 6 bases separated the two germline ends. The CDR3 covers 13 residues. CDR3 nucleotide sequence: TGTGCCAGCAGTGAAGCTCAGGTCTATGGCTACACCTTC. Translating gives CASSEAQVYGYTF.

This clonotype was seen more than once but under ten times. The CDR3 loop is CASRATGGDEQYF. The CDR3, as DNA: TGTGCCAGCAGAGCGACAGGGGGCGACGAGCAGTACTTC. The chain has TRBV4-2 and TRBJ2-7; 10 bases are shared with TRBD1. CDR1 LGHNA and CDR2 YNFKEQ come from the germline V gene. J was trimmed by 5 bases and V by 6 bases; bases with no gene match: 4. This CDR3 is 13 amino acids long.